These 9 T cell receptor beta chains originate from one sample sequenced in a study of blood T cell repertoires in COVID-19. Sequencing was performed with immunoSEQ multiplex PCR; in TCRdb, only in-frame clones are kept and a portion is missing. The top ten hold roughly 7% of the sample, which has under 200,000 clones, 86% seen once. Sequences were obtained from peripheral blood. The receptor set was obtained from an elderly woman in a cohort sampled during active or convalescent COVID-19.

The chain joins TRBV6-5 to TRBJ2-1; TRBD2 aligns across 7 bases. In germline, CDR1 is MNHEY, CDR2 SVGAGI. V dropped 6 bases and J dropped 2; count of bases not matched to a gene: 7. The CDR3 runs to 15 residues. Written as DNA, the CDR3 is TGTGCCAGCAGCCCAGCTAGCGGAGCCTACAATGAGCAGTTCTTC. Translation: CASSPASGAYNEQFF.

CDR3 nucleotides: TGTGCCAGCAGCCTGGGACTACCTCCGCAGTATTTT. Encoded protein: CASSLGLPPQYF. This rearrangement joins TRBV5-6 to TRBJ2-3, with TRBD2 identical over 7 bases. V was pared by 4 bases and J by 10 bases, with 6 bases of the junction left unmatched. In germline, CDR1 is SGHDT, CDR2 YYEEEE. The length of the CDR3 is 12 residues.

This clone was recorded only once. The CDR3 nucleotides read TGCAGTGCTAGTCTGCCGGGGTTCGTAGGATCACCCCTCCACTTT. As protein: CSASLPGFVGSPLHF. The chain joins TRBV20-1 to TRBJ1-6, with D unclear. Germline V lookup: CDR1 DFQATT, CDR2 SNEGSKA (reference sequence). This CDR3 is built from 15 residues. The V end lost 3 bases, the J end lost 10 bases, and 19 bases lay between the germline ends.

The gene calls are TRBV6-5 and TRBJ2-7; 11 nucleotides agree with TRBD2. Germline trimming cut 4 bases from V and 1 base from J; bases unmatched to any gene: 0. The V gene's germline CDR1 is MNHEY and CDR2 SVGAGI. This CDR3 comprises 14 residues. As DNA, the CDR3 is TGTGCCAGCAGTTCTAGCGGGGGGTCCTACGAGCAGTACTTC. Translation: CASSSSGGSYEQYF.

Concerning this clone itself: This sample also contains other DNA sequences that code for the same CDR3. This chain links TRBV4-1 with TRBJ1-6, with 9 bases that match TRBD1. The ends lost 6 bases at V and 13 bases at J; junction bases unmatched: 31. The germline CDR1 and CDR2 sequences are MGHRA and YSYEKL. There are 21 residues in the CDR3. CDR3 in DNA: TGCGCCAGCAGGCAGGTTTGGGACAGGGATGGTTTTGTACAGCATAAATCGCCCCTCCACTTT. Its protein product is CASRQVWDRDGFVQHKSPLHF.

The chain is built from TRBV19 and TRBJ2-2, with 9 bases that match TRBD1. J gave up 12 bases and V 7 bases, and 12 bases lay outside the gene matches. This CDR3 is built from 14 residues. Germline CDR1 is LNHDA and CDR2 is SQIVND (reference sequence). CDR3 in amino acids: CASTIGTGMEKLFF. Here the CDR3 DNA reads TGTGCCAGTACCATCGGGACAGGGATGGAGAAGCTGTTTTTT. Full variable domain (rest looked up from reference TRBV19 and TRBJ2-2): DGGITQSPKYLFRKEGQNVTLSCEQNLNHDAMYWYRQDPGQGLRLIYYSQIVNDFQKGDIAEGYSVSREKKESFPLTVTSAQKNPTAFYLCASTIGTGMEKLFFGEGSRLTVL.

J is TRBJ2-1 and V is TRBV27; 7 bases fit TRBD2. J gave up 4 bases and V 3 bases, and 6 bases lay outside the gene matches. Germline V gene sequence: CDR1 MNHEY, CDR2 SMNVEV (reference sequence). The CDR3 spans 15 residues. The CDR3 DNA reads as TGTGCCAGCAGTTTGTCCGGGAGGCCGTACAATGAGCAGTTCTTC. Translating it yields CASSLSGRPYNEQFF.

The V and J genes are TRBV27 and TRBJ1-4; 10 bases map to TRBD1. The V gene end was trimmed by 5 bases and the J gene end by 4 bases; junction bases not matched to a gene: 4. CDR3 size: 15 residues. Germline V gene lookup returns CDR1 MNHEY and CDR2 SMNVEV (reference sequence). Here the CDR3 DNA reads TGTGCCAGCAGTCCTCGGACAGGGGGTAATGAAAAACTGTTTTTT. Protein product: CASSPRTGGNEKLFF.

V and J are TRBV6-5 and TRBJ2-5, with TRBD2 matching over 10 bases. The CDR3 loop spans 14 amino acids. Germline CDR1 MNHEY, CDR2 SVGAGI. Unmatched junction bases numbered 7, after V lost 8 bases and J lost 4 bases. The CDR3 here is CASALAGAGETQYF. CDR3 in DNA: TGTGCCAGCGCCCTAGCGGGAGCAGGAGAGACCCAGTACTTC.